Below are 15 T cell receptor beta chains sequenced from a single sample in a study of beta chain features in type 1 diabetes. Points from the study as a whole: Type 1 diabetes patients had moderately but significantly shorter TCRB CDR3s in all four CD4+ subsets.

These receptors are not linked to any known antigen. The sequenced template was cDNA made from the entire isolated RNA. Sequenced by immunoSEQ multiplex PCR; TCRdb stores in-frame clones only, minus some. The sample includes nearly 700,000 clones, around 15% of them seen just once. Sequenced input: naive CD4+ T cells from blood. Receptor source: a man between 18 and 35 years old with type 1 diabetes.

As to this clone: The same CDR3 is also encoded by other DNA sequences in this sample. The chain recombines TRBV5-1 with TRBJ2-2; possibly TRBD1 for D (6 bases). CDR3 size: 14 residues. Trimming removed 2 bases at V and 4 bases at J, with 9 bases between. Germline V gene sequence: CDR1 SGHRS, CDR2 YFSETQ. CDR3 DNA: TGCGCCAGCAGCTTACAGGGAAGCACCGGGGAGCTGTTTTTT. This gives the protein CASSLQGSTGELFF.

This clone occurred a few times. V is TRBV21-1 and J is TRBJ1-6; TRBD1 is the table's D call, not checked against the DNA. TRBV21-1 is termed a pseudogene. This CDR3 spans 15 amino acids. CDR3 region: CASSHPRKTNSPLHF. The CDR3 DNA sequence: TGTGCCAGCAGCCATCCCAGGAAAACTAATTCACCCCTCCACTTT.

This clone has just a few counts. This sample also contains other DNA sequences that code for the same CDR3. The DNA of the CDR3 is TGTGCCTGGAGTAAAGGGAATCAGCCCCAGCATTTT. The encoded protein is CAWSKGNQPQHF. This chain connects TRBV30 to TRBJ1-5; the D is unclear. Trimming removed 2 bases at V and 4 bases at J, with 6 bases between. The CDR3 consists of 12 residues. Looked up from germline, CDR1 is GTSNPN and CDR2 is SVGIG (reference sequence).

The chain uses TRBV9 and TRBJ2-5; 13 bases align to TRBD2. The germline CDR1 and CDR2 sequences are SGDLS and YYNGEE. The CDR3 extends over 16 amino acids. The V gene end was trimmed by 0 bases and the J gene end by 4 bases; junction bases not matched to a gene: 3. DNA for the CDR3: TGTGCCAGCAGCGTAGGACTAGCGGGGGGCGGAGAGACCCAGTACTTC. This sequence encodes CASSVGLAGGGETQYF. Based on the CDR3 plus reference TRBV9 and TRBJ2-5, the full variable domain is DSGVTQTPKHLITATGQRVTLRCSPRSGDLSVYWYQQSLDQGLQFLIQYYNGEERAKGNILERFSAQQFPDLHSELNLSSLELGDSALYFCASSVGLAGGGETQYFGPGTRLLVL.

The rearrangement joins TRBV7-6 to TRBJ1-6; no firm D call. With 1 base removed from V and 7 bases from J, the gap between germline ends came to 11 bases. There are 15 residues in the CDR3. In germline, CDR1 is SGHVS, CDR2 FNYEAQ. CDR3 sequence reads: CASSLVVGGNSPLHF. The CDR3, as DNA: TGTGCCAGCAGCTTAGTCGTGGGTGGCAATTCACCCCTCCACTTT. The complete variable domain, with remaining parts taken from reference TRBV7-6 and TRBJ1-6, reads GAGVSQSPRYKVTKRGQDVALRCDPISGHVSLYWYRQALGQGPEFLTYFNYEAQQDKSGLPNDRFSAERPEGSISTLTIQRTEQRDSAMYRCASSLVVGGNSPLHFGNGTRLTVT.

With regard to this clone: This same CDR3 is encoded by further DNA sequences in the sample. This chain connects TRBV9 to TRBJ1-1; D not certain. The CDR3 is made up of 14 amino acids. V was clipped by 0 bases and J by 0 bases, with 6 bases between them. Germline V CDR1 and CDR2: SGDLS, YYNGEE. The CDR3 region is CASSVASMNTEAFF. Written as DNA, the CDR3 is TGTGCCAGCAGCGTAGCCAGTATGAACACTGAAGCTTTCTTT.

The V and J genes are TRBV30 and TRBJ2-7; D may match TRBD1 or TRBD2 (6 bases each). This CDR3 region has 13 residues. The V end was cut by 0 bases, the J end by 6 bases, with 12 bases between. Germline CDR1 GTSNPN, CDR2 SVGIG (reference sequence). CDR3 sequence reads: CAWSVLGGLEQYF. In DNA, the CDR3 is TGTGCCTGGAGTGTTCTAGGGGGGCTCGAGCAGTACTTC.

This clone was counted only a few times. V is TRBV5-1 and J is TRBJ2-1, with 8 bases fitting TRBD2. The CDR3 sequence is 16 residues long. In germline, CDR1 is SGHRS, CDR2 YFSETQ. V shed 3 bases, J shed 5 bases, and the junction held 10 bases outside the gene matches. CDR3 protein: CASSSAGGAYNNEQFF. CDR3 in DNA: TGCGCCAGCAGCTCCGCCGGGGGGGCTTACAACAATGAGCAGTTCTTC.

This clone was picked up a small number of times. The chain is built from TRBV5-1 and TRBJ2-7; 7 nucleotides line up with TRBD1. Germline assignment: CDR1 SGHRS and CDR2 YFSETQ. V lost 2 bases, J lost 7 bases, and 6 bases stayed unmatched. This CDR3 is built from 13 residues. Written as DNA, the CDR3 is TGCGCCAGCAGCTTTGACAGGGTAGAGGAGCAGTACTTC. It yields the protein CASSFDRVEEQYF.

This clone has a handful of counts. The CDR3 nucleotides read TGTGCCAGCAGCCCGGACTTCAAAGAGACCCAGTACTTC. Translated: CASSPDFKETQYF. V and J are TRBV11-2 and TRBJ2-5; weak D call: TRBD2 (5 bases). Germline assignment: CDR1 SGHAT and CDR2 FQNNGV. The V end lost 5 bases, the J end lost 3 bases, and 10 bases lay between the germline ends. The CDR3 spans 13 residues.

About this clone: The junction shows a germline mismatch at one end, possibly a read error. This rearrangement joins TRBV7-7 to TRBJ2-5; perhaps TRBD2 as D (6 bases). The germline V gene encodes CDR1 SSHAT and CDR2 FNYEAQ (reference sequence). This CDR3 is built from 15 residues. CDR3: CASSLGRRDQETQYF. The CDR3 nucleotides are TGTGCTAGCAGCTTAGGACGGAGGGACCAAGAGACCCAGTACTTC.

This clone appeared a few times. The chain uses TRBV10-3 and TRBJ2-6; D is perhaps TRBD2 (6 bases). Germline lookup yields CDR1 ENHRY and CDR2 SYGVKD. Trimming cost V 2 bases and J 1 base, with 15 bases left between them. There are 18 residues in the CDR3. CDR3 in DNA: TGTGCCATCAGTGAGAGTCCGGGGGTAACGTCTGGGGCCAACGTCCTGACTTTC. This sequence encodes CAISESPGVTSGANVLTF.

Regarding this clone: This sample also contains other DNA sequences that code for the same CDR3. The chain carries TRBV9 and TRBJ2-5; D ambiguous. This CDR3 comprises 13 residues. V was cut by 2 bases and J by 1 base, with 6 bases left in between. CDR1 and CDR2 (germline): SGDLS, YYNGEE. CDR3 DNA: TGTGCCAGCAGCGTGGGGATCCAAGAGACCCAGTACTTC. Its protein product is CASSVGIQETQYF.

This clone occurred a few times. This chain joins TRBV5-1 and TRBJ2-1, with D hard to call. The germline CDR1 and CDR2 sequences are SGHRS and YFSETQ. V was pared by 3 bases and J by 7 bases, with 17 bases between. The CDR3 runs 15 residues. CDR3 sequence: CASSSKDPAWNEQFF. As DNA, the CDR3 is TGCGCCAGCAGCTCCAAGGACCCTGCTTGGAATGAGCAGTTCTTC.

This clone turned up a few times. This chain uses TRBV7-2 with TRBJ2-7, with 12 bases that match TRBD2. The CDR3 runs 15 residues. Germline CDR1 is SGHTA and CDR2 is FQGNSA. J was trimmed by 1 base and V by 4 bases; bases with no gene match: 2. The CDR3 DNA follows: TGTGCCAGCAGCTGGGGGACTAGCGGGTCCTACGAGCAGTACTTC. It specifies CASSWGTSGSYEQYF.